Here is one TCR beta chain with its context. The antigen is not known. This record comes from a study of cytomegalovirus exposure and HLA in healthy donors. Study results and limitations: Some V segments (TRBV6-2 and TRBV6-3 among them) were excluded as indistinguishable. A few chains tied to CMV proved CMV antigen-specific in vitro.

The study ran its PCR with 60 Vbeta and 13 Jbeta primers. The method was immunoSEQ multiplex PCR; TCRdb's version includes in-frame clones alone and lacks a portion of them. The sample gives roughly 150,000 clones, 75% to 80% of which show up once; 0.55% to 0.8% is in the top ten. There are 13 residues in the CDR3. The V segment lost 8 bases and the J segment 6 bases; nucleotides outside the gene matches: 7. Per germline, CDR1 MNHNY and CDR2 SVGAGI (reference sequence). Sequenced: PBMCs. The clonotype originates from a male donor in good health and CMV-seronegative. The chain uses TRBV6-6 and TRBJ2-3; TRBD2 aligns across 8 bases. The CDR3 loop reads CASRRGVTDTQYF. The DNA of the CDR3 is TGTGCCAGCCGGCGGGGGGTCACTGATACGCAGTATTTT.